This TCR beta chain was retrieved from a study of control samples from healthy donors and cancer patients. CDR1 is SGHTA, CDR2 FQGNSA, per germline. This CDR3 has 15 amino acids. Between the trimmed V and J ends, which lost 1 base and 7 bases, there was a span of 13 bases. Clones were read by immunoSEQ multiplex PCR, and TCRdb kept only the in-frame ones, dropping some. The data contain some 120,000 clones, around 87% of them singletons. This clone occurred once. This rearrangement joins TRBV7-2 to TRBJ2-2; a possible D gene is TRBD1 (5 bases). Sample: blood. The origin of this receptor is a middle-aged man in good health. The CDR3 spells CASSLVLGVGGELFF. The CDR3 DNA follows: TGTGCCAGCAGCTTAGTCTTAGGGGTGGGCGGGGAGCTGTTTTTT.